Following are 10 T cell receptor beta chains from one sample sequenced in a study of blood T cell repertoires in COVID-19. The assay was immunoSEQ multiplex PCR, and TCRdb's table has in-frame clones only and misses some. The sample carries more than 110,000 clones, 86% recorded once. Sequencing was carried out using PBMCs or T cells enriched from blood (not recorded which). The receptor source for this set is a man between 45 and 60 years old who had recovered from COVID-19.

The rearrangement joins TRBV7-9 to TRBJ1-4, with 9 positions matching TRBD1. V was pared by 5 bases and J by 0 bases, with 4 bases of the junction left unmatched. Germline V gene data show CDR1 as SEHNR and CDR2 as FQNEAQ (reference sequence). The CDR3 spans 16 residues. Here the CDR3 DNA reads TGTGCCAGCAGCCCGGGACAGGGCGCAACTAATGAAAAACTGTTTTTT. It yields the protein CASSPGQGATNEKLFF.

This sequence joins TRBV18 and TRBJ2-1; D may be TRBD1 (5 bases). The CDR3 has 17 residues. V lost 0 bases and J lost 6, with 18 bases in between. The germline gives CDR1 KGHSH, CDR2 LQKENI. DNA of the CDR3: TGTGCCAGCTCACCACCTTGGGGCTCCAATGCCCTCAATGAGCAGTTCTTC. Translating it yields CASSPPWGSNALNEQFF.

A single count supports this clone. V gene TRBV21-1 combines with J gene TRBJ2-7; TRBD2, the table's D call, lacks a check against the DNA. TRBV21-1 is tagged as a pseudogene. The CDR3 is made up of 20 amino acids. The CDR3: CASSTVGAGGLRALSYEQYV. CDR3 DNA: TGTGCCAGCAGCACGGTTGGGGCGGGGGGACTGAGGGCCCTCTCCTACGAGCAGTACGTC.

The rearrangement uses TRBV27 and TRBJ2-1, with 7 bases fitting TRBD2. This CDR3 has 11 residues. V shed 3 bases and J 10 bases; nucleotides not matched to a gene: 0. CDR1 is MNHEY, CDR2 SMNVEV, per germline (reference sequence). Written as DNA, the CDR3 is TGTGCCAGCAGTTTCGGGGGGGAGCAGTTCTTC. It yields the protein CASSFGGEQFF.

The gene calls are TRBV6-5 and TRBJ2-7; 7 bases fit TRBD2. CDR3 length equals 13 residues. Per the germline V gene, CDR1 is MNHEY and CDR2 is SVGAGI. CDR3 loop: CASRREGTPEEYV. The CDR3 DNA reads TGTGCCAGCAGAAGGGAGGGGACTCCCGAGGAGTACGTC.

The chain combines TRBV23-1 with TRBJ1-5, with 8 bases identical to TRBD1. TRBV23-1 has ORF status, its function being uncertain. CDR3 length equals 14 residues. J lost 6 bases, V lost 8 bases, and 9 bases had no gene match. The CDR3 is CASDPAGGGQPQHF. Written as DNA, the CDR3 is TGCGCCAGCGACCCCGCAGGGGGCGGTCAGCCCCAGCATTTT.

The chain links TRBV5-4 to TRBJ2-5; 12 positions agree with TRBD2. This CDR3 has 16 residues. Germline V lookup: CDR1 SGHNT, CDR2 YYREEE (reference sequence). Unmatched junction bases numbered 3, after V lost 3 bases and J lost 0 bases. The CDR3 nucleotides are TGTGCCAGCAGCTCATCTAGCGGGGGGGACCAAGAGACCCAGTACTTC. Translating it yields CASSSSSGGDQETQYF.

The gene calls are TRBV28 and TRBJ1-2; TRBD1 matches at 8 bases. The germline V gene encodes CDR1 MDHEN and CDR2 SYDVKM. V shed 5 bases and J 8 bases; nucleotides not matched to a gene: 7. This CDR3 contains 13 residues. In DNA form, the CDR3 reads TGTGCCAGCAGTCTCGGACAGGGTCGGGGCTACACCTTC. Amino acids: CASSLGQGRGYTF.

This chain uses TRBV6-2 or TRBV6-3 with TRBJ1-5; D unresolved. This CDR3 has 14 amino acids. Germline assignment: CDR1 MNHEY and CDR2 SVGEGT. V shed 5 bases and J shed 7 bases, with 15 bases lying between them. The CDR3 protein is CASSPNLGRQPQHF. CDR3 sequence (DNA): TGTGCCAGCAGTCCGAACCTGGGGAGACAGCCCCAGCATTTT.

V usage is TRBV7-2 and J usage is TRBJ2-3; 8 bases fit TRBD1. CDR1 SGHTA and CDR2 FQGNSA come from the germline V gene. CDR3 length: 16 amino acids. The trim removed 4 bases at V and 0 bases at J, leaving 6 bases unmatched. CDR3: CASSSRTGISTDTQYF. The CDR3, as DNA: TGTGCCAGCAGCTCTAGGACAGGGATAAGCACAGATACGCAGTATTTT.